This T cell receptor beta chain was identified in a study of T cells in Graves' hyperthyroidism and ophthalmopathy. V lost 5 bases, J lost 4 bases, and 14 bases lay in between. Germline CDR1 SGHAT, CDR2 FQDESV (reference sequence). The CDR3 has 15 amino acids. In this sample, this clonotype turned up many times. TCR beta CDR3 sequences were amplified from RNA transcripts. The HTBI primer set served for first-round RT-PCR of the TCR CDR3. One entry per CDR3 protein, called by TCRdb with MiXCR from the multiplex PCR reads. The sample has over 700,000 distinct CDR3 sequences, under 20% seen once. The rearrangement links TRBV11-1 to TRBJ1-4; no clear D. Material for sequencing was blood. This receptor was taken from a woman aged 45 to 65 with Graves' hyperthyroidism that later progressed to Graves' ophthalmopathy. The CDR3 nucleotides are TGTGCCAGCAGCCGGCGGGCCGGGGATAATGAAAAACTGTTTTTT. Translated: CASSRRAGDNEKLFF.